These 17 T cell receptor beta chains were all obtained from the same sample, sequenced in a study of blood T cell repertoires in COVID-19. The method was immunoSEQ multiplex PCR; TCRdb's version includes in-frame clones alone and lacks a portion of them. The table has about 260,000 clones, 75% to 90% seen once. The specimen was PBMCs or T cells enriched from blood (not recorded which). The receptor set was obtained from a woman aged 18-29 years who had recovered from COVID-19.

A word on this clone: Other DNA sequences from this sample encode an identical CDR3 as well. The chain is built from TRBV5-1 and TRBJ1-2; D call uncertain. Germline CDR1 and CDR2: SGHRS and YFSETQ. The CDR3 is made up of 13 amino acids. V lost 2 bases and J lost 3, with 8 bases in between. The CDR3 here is CASSLSSDYGYTF. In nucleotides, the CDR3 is TGCGCCAGCAGCTTATCGTCAGACTATGGCTACACCTTC.

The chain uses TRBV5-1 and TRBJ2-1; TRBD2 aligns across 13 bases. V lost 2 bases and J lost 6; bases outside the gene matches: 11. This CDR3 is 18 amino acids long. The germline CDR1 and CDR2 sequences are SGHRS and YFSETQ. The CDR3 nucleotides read TGCGCCAGCAGCTTATACGCAACTACTAGCGGGGGGGCCAATGAGCAGTTCTTC. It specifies CASSLYATTSGGANEQFF.

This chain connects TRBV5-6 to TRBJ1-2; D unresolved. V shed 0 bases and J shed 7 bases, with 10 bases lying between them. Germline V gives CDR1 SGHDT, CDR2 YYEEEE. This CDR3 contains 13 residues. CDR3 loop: CASSLAFEGGYTF. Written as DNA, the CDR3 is TGTGCCAGCAGCTTGGCATTCGAGGGTGGCTACACCTTC.

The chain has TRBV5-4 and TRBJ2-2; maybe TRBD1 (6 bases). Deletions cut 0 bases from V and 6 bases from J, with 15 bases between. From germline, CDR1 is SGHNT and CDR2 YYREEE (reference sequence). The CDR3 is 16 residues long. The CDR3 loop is CASSLAAGEFSGELFF. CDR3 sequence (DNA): TGTGCCAGCAGCTTGGCGGCAGGGGAGTTCTCCGGGGAGCTGTTTTTT.

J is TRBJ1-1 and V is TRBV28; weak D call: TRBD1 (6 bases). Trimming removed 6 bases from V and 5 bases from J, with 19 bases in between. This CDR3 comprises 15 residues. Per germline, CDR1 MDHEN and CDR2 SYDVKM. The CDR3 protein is CASSLAGGAGTEAFF. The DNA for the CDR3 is TGTGCCAGCAGCCTAGCGGGGGGCGCGGGGACTGAAGCTTTCTTT.

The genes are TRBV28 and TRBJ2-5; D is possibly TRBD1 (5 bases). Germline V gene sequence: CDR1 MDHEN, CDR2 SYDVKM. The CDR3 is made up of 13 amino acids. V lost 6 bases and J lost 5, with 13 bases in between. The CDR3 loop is CASSPQGEETQYF. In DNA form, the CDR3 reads TGTGCCAGCAGCCCTCAGGGTGAGGAGACCCAGTACTTC.

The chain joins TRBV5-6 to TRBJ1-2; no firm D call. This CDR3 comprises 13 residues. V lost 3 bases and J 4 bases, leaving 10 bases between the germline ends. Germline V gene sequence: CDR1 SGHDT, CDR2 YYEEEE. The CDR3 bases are TGTGCCAGCAGCTCTAGTCAGTTCTATGGCTACACCTTC. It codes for CASSSSQFYGYTF.

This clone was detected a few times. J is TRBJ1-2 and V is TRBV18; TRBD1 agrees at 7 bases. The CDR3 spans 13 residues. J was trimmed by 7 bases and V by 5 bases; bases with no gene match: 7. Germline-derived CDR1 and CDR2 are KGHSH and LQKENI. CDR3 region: CASSEDRAGGYTF. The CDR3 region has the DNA TGTGCCAGCTCAGAAGACAGGGCGGGTGGCTACACCTTC.

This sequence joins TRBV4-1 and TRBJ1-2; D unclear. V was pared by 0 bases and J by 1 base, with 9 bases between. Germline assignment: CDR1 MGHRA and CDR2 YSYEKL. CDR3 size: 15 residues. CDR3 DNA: TGCGCCAGCAGCCAAGATCCGGGTAATAACTATGGCTACACCTTC. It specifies CASSQDPGNNYGYTF.

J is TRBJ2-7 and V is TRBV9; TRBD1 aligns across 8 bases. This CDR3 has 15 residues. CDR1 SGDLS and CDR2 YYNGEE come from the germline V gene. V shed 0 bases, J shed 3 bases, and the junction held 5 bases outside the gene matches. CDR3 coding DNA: TGTGCCAGCAGCGTAGGGGGCAGGGGGCTCTACGAGCAGTACTTC. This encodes CASSVGGRGLYEQYF.

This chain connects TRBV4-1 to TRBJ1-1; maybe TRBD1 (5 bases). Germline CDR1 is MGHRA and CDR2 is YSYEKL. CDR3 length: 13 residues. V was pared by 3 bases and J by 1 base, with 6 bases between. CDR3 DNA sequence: TGCGCCAGCAGCCACGGACAGAACACTGAAGCTTTCTTT. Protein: CASSHGQNTEAFF.

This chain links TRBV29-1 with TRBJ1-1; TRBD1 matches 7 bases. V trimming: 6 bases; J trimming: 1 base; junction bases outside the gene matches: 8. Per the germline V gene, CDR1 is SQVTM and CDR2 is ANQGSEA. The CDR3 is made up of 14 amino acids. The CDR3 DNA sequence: TGCAGCGTCGGTAAGACAGGGACGAACACTGAAGCTTTCTTT. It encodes CSVGKTGTNTEAFF.

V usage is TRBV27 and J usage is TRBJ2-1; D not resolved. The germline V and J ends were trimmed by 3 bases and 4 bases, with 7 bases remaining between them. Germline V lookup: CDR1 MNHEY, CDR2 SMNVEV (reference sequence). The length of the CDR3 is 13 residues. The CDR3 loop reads CASSFGLYNEQFF. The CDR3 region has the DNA TGTGCCAGCAGTTTTGGGCTGTACAATGAGCAGTTCTTC.

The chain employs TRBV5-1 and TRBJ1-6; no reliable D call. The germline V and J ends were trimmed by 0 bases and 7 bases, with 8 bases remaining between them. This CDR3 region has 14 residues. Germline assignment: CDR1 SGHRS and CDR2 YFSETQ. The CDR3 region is CASSLGSENSPLHF. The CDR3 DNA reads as TGCGCCAGCAGCTTGGGATCAGAAAATTCACCCCTCCACTTT.

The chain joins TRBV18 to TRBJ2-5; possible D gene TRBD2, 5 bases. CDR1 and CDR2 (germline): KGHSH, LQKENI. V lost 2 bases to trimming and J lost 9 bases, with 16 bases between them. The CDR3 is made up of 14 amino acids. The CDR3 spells CASSPVASQRAQYF. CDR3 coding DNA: TGTGCCAGCTCACCAGTGGCATCCCAGAGGGCCCAGTACTTC. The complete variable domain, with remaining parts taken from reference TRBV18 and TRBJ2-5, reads NAGVMQNPRHLVRRRGQEARLRCSPMKGHSHVYWYRQLPEEGLKFMVYLQKENIIDESGMPKERFSAEFPKEGPSILRIQQVVRGDSAAYFCASSPVASQRAQYFGPGTRLLVL.

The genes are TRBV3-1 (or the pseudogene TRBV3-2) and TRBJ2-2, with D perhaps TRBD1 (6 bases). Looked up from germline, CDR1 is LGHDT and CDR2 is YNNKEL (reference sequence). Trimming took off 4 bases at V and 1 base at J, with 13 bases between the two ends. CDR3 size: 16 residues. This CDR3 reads CASSLDRILNTGELFF. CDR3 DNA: TGTGCCAGCAGCCTCGACAGGATATTGAACACCGGGGAGCTGTTTTTT.

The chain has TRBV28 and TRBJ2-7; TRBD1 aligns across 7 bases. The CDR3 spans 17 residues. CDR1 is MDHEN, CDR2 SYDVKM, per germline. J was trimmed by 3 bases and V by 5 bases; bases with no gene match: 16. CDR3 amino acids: CASSPPLRQGVFYEQYF. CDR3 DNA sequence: TGTGCCAGCAGTCCCCCCTTAAGGCAGGGGGTCTTCTACGAGCAGTACTTC. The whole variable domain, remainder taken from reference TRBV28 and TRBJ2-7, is DVKVTQSSRYLVKRTGEKVFLECVQDMDHENMFWYRQDPGLGLRLIYFSYDVKMKEKGDIPEGYSVSREKKERFSLILESASTNQTSMYLCASSPPLRQGVFYEQYFGPGTRLTVT.